This T cell receptor beta chain is drawn from a study of blood T cell repertoires in COVID-19. Whole-study context: Acute-phase and convalescent COVID-19 samples originated in the United States, Italy and Spain.

In the original analysis: Estimated nucleated cell counts came from reference gene primer amplification. Some clones are missing from TCRdb's copy, which holds only in-frame ones; the method was immunoSEQ multiplex PCR. The V and J calls and clone size were taken over from that table, and D and trimming were inferred from the DNA. The repertoire holds about 120,000 clones, with roughly 84% as singletons. The CDR3 has 15 residues. From germline, CDR1 is SGHTA and CDR2 FQGTGA. The V and J ends lost 5 bases and 7 bases, in that order; junction bases with no gene match: 5. The clonotype originates from a man between 60 and 70 years old with acute or convalescent COVID-19. The chain couples TRBV7-3 to TRBJ2-1; 13 positions agree with TRBD2. Sequencing input: peripheral blood. CDR3 residues: CASSPRTSGSNEQFF. The DNA of the CDR3 is TGTGCCAGCAGCCCCCGGACTAGCGGGAGTAATGAGCAGTTCTTC.